The 22 T cell receptor beta chains reported below all come from one sample, sequenced in a study of beta chain features in type 1 diabetes (dated by TCRdb to between 2017 and 2018). No antigens are known for them. Libraries were prepared through the immunoSEQ multiplex PCR assay. The entire isolated RNA was reverse transcribed using the High Capacity cDNA Reverse Transcription Kit, and thus expressed TCRB transcripts were sequenced. Here the immuneACCESS table is served through TCRdb, limited to in-frame sequences with V and J called. Missing clones are a known gap in these copies; in checked studies unresolved V genes cover under half, and the rest lacks a known reason. The sample table shows roughly 260,000 clones, and 11% are seen once. 0.017% of the sample rests with the top ten. The investigation overall reported the following: A moderate but significant shortening of TCRB CDR3 length was observed in type 1 diabetes patients in all four CD4+ subsets.

Source material: naive CD4+ T cells from blood. The label giving this sample's cell subset or site can be read as: true naive CD4+ T cells. These receptors all stem from a man aged 30-40 years with type 1 diabetes.

The V and J genes are TRBV9 and TRBJ2-1; the match to TRBD2 covers 10 bases. The trim removed 1 base at V and 7 bases at J, leaving 8 bases unmatched. Germline values: CDR1 SGDLS, CDR2 YYNGEE. The CDR3 is made up of 16 amino acids. The CDR3 DNA sequence: TGTGCCAGCAGCGTAAGTCCAGCGGGGGGGCTAAATGAGCAGTTCTTC. Amino acid sequence: CASSVSPAGGLNEQFF.

V gene TRBV7-2 combines with J gene TRBJ2-1; D ambiguous. The CDR3 runs 11 residues. CDR1 and CDR2 from the germline V gene are SGHTA and FQGNSA. The V end was cut by 6 bases, the J end by 8 bases, with 8 bases between. In nucleotides, the CDR3 is TGTGCCAGCAGACAAGTCGATGAGCAGTTCTTC. It is translated as CASRQVDEQFF.

This clone was observed a handful of times. The chain is built from TRBV14 and TRBJ2-2; 12 positions agree with TRBD1. V lost 5 bases to trimming and J lost 3 bases; unmatched junction nucleotides: 10. This CDR3 spans 18 amino acids. The V gene's germline CDR1 is SGHDN and CDR2 FVKESK. CDR3 amino acids: CASSTPRDRGPYTGELFF. DNA for the CDR3: TGTGCCAGCAGCACCCCCCGGGACAGGGGGCCGTACACCGGGGAGCTGTTTTTT.

This clone was counted only a few times. The chain links TRBV6-5 to TRBJ2-5; no clear D. Trimming stripped 0 bases from V and 4 bases from J, with 9 bases between. The CDR3 has 14 amino acids. Germline CDR1 reads MNHEY; CDR2 reads SVGAGI. DNA of the CDR3: TGTGCCAGCAGTTACTCGGTCACACGAGAGACCCAGTACTTC. Amino acid sequence: CASSYSVTRETQYF.

The chain couples TRBV7-9 to TRBJ2-6, with D possibly matching TRBD1 (5 bases). The germline V and J ends were trimmed by 1 base and 4 bases, with 8 bases remaining between them. This CDR3 contains 15 residues. The germline V gene has CDR1 SEHNR and CDR2 FQNEAQ (reference sequence). Written as DNA, the CDR3 is TGTGCCAGCAGCTTAGGGGGCGGCGGGGCCAACGTCCTGACTTTC. This translates into CASSLGGGGANVLTF.

V and J are TRBV5-1 and TRBJ2-3; 8 bases agree with TRBD1. CDR1 SGHRS and CDR2 YFSETQ come from the germline V gene. This CDR3 comprises 15 residues. V shed 5 bases, J shed 3 bases, and the junction held 8 bases outside the gene matches. For the CDR3, the DNA is TGCGCCAGCAGGGGAGGACAGGGCCTTACAGATACGCAGTATTTT. Translation gives CASRGGQGLTDTQYF.

This clone was found a few times. The chain has TRBV4-3 and TRBJ1-4; D uncertain. CDR3 length equals 14 residues. In germline, CDR1 is LGHNA, CDR2 YSLEER. Trimming stripped 4 bases from V and 4 bases from J, with 10 bases between. DNA for the CDR3: TGCGCCAGCAGCCGGTCCAGTTTTAATGAAAAACTGTTTTTT. This encodes CASSRSSFNEKLFF.

The J gene is TRBJ2-3, the V gene TRBV6-4, with D unresolved. V lost 0 bases and J lost 4, with 5 bases in between. Germline CDR1 MRHNA, CDR2 SNTAGT. This CDR3 region has 13 residues. CDR3 region: CASSDSYADTQYF. DNA of the CDR3: TGTGCCAGCAGTGACTCCTATGCAGATACGCAGTATTTT.

This clone was seen only a few times. This chain connects TRBV7-2 to TRBJ2-7; the D gene is possibly TRBD2 (6 bases). The CDR3 loop spans 14 amino acids. The germline gives CDR1 SGHTA, CDR2 FQGNSA. Trimming stripped 3 bases from V and 2 bases from J, with 11 bases between. The CDR3 DNA sequence: TGTGCCAGCAGCTTCGGGGGTTACGCCTACGAGCAGTACTTC. This encodes CASSFGGYAYEQYF.

In DNA, the CDR3 is TGCGCCAGCAGCTTGGAGAGTAAGGAGCAGTTCTTC. It encodes CASSLESKEQFF. The J gene is TRBJ2-1, the V gene TRBV5-1; D unresolved. CDR3 length: 12 residues. Trimming took off 0 bases at V and 10 bases at J, with 8 bases between the two ends. CDR1 is SGHRS, CDR2 YFSETQ, per germline.

This clone was seen a handful of times. V and J are TRBV6-5 and TRBJ1-2; D is undetermined. Germline-derived CDR1 and CDR2 are MNHEY and SVGAGI. Trimming removed 0 bases from V and 7 bases from J, with 15 bases in between. CDR3 size: 15 residues. The CDR3 DNA is TGTGCCAGCAGTTACTCAAGAGGGAACGGATTTGGCTACACCTTC. Its translation: CASSYSRGNGFGYTF.

This clone was counted only a few times. This chain connects TRBV13 to TRBJ2-2; D remains unclear. The germline V gene encodes CDR1 PRHDT and CDR2 FYEKMQ (reference sequence). This CDR3 has 14 amino acids. V lost 4 bases, J lost 5 bases, and 11 bases lay in between. CDR3 sequence: CASSSRQLTGELFF. The CDR3, as DNA: TGTGCCAGCAGCTCGCGACAATTAACCGGGGAGCTGTTTTTT.

J is TRBJ2-7 and V is TRBV6-5; D gene uncertain. The CDR3 spans 14 residues. Trimming stripped 5 bases from V and 1 base from J, with 12 bases between. CDR1 and CDR2 (germline): MNHEY, SVGAGI. For the CDR3, the DNA is TGTGCCAGCAGTCGCGAACTATTTTCCTACGAGCAGTACTTC. Its translation is CASSRELFSYEQYF.

This rearrangement joins TRBV15 to TRBJ2-3; possible D gene TRBD1, 6 bases. V was clipped by 0 bases and J by 6 bases, with 16 bases between them. CDR1 and CDR2 from the germline V gene are LNHNV and YYDKDF (reference sequence). The CDR3 covers 16 residues. The CDR3 nucleotides are TGTGCCACCAGCAGAGATGAGAGGGGGACGAGCGATACGCAGTATTTT. Protein product: CATSRDERGTSDTQYF.

The genes are TRBV9 and TRBJ1-2; D uncertain. The CDR3 has 12 amino acids. CDR1 SGDLS and CDR2 YYNGEE come from the germline V gene. Trimming left V 0 bases short and J 8 bases short, with 8 bases between. The CDR3 DNA reads TGTGCCAGCAGCGTAGACGGGGAAGGCTACACCTTC. Its translation is CASSVDGEGYTF.

In its sample, this clone was seen a few times. J is TRBJ2-2 and V is TRBV9; D is possibly TRBD2 (5 bases). With 3 bases removed from V and 3 bases from J, the gap between germline ends came to 9 bases. Germline-derived CDR1 and CDR2 are SGDLS and YYNGEE. There are 14 residues in the CDR3. The CDR3 loop is CASSAHSDTGELFF. CDR3 DNA: TGTGCCAGCAGCGCCCATAGCGACACCGGGGAGCTGTTTTTT.

This clone occurred a few times. The rearrangement joins TRBV5-1 to TRBJ1-2; D is unclear. Germline V gene lookup returns CDR1 SGHRS and CDR2 YFSETQ. Trimming pared 0 bases from V and 3 bases from J, leaving 6 bases between. The CDR3 spans 13 residues. The CDR3 protein is CASSLATDYGYTF. As DNA, the CDR3 is TGCGCCAGCAGCTTGGCCACGGACTATGGCTACACCTTC.

The rearrangement joins TRBV6-5 to TRBJ2-3; 8 bases align to TRBD2. The V segment lost 2 bases and the J segment 1 base; nucleotides outside the gene matches: 5. The CDR3 spans 16 residues. Germline V CDR1 and CDR2: MNHEY, SVGAGI. The chain's CDR3 is CASSYPRRGGTDTQYF. The CDR3 bases are TGTGCCAGCAGTTACCCTCGGCGGGGGGGCACAGATACGCAGTATTTT.

The chain has TRBV28 and TRBJ2-7; 10 bases align to TRBD2. Germline assignment: CDR1 MDHEN and CDR2 SYDVKM. The V and J ends lost 6 bases and 2 bases, in that order; junction bases with no gene match: 7. This CDR3 spans 15 amino acids. CDR3 nucleotide sequence: TGTGCCAGCAGCCCACTAGCGGGGTGGACCTACGAGCAGTACTTC. It codes for CASSPLAGWTYEQYF.

In the case of this clone: Compared with germline, one end of the junction differs, possibly owing to a read error. The chain links TRBV5-1 to TRBJ2-1; TRBD1 matches at 9 bases. From germline, CDR1 is SGHRS and CDR2 YFSETQ. This CDR3 contains 14 residues. CDR3 nucleotides: TGCGCCAGCAGCCCGGGACAGGGCTACGATGAGCAGTTCTTC. It codes for CASSPGQGYDEQFF.

A few counts support this clone. The chain recombines TRBV6-5 with TRBJ1-2; possible D gene TRBD1, 6 bases. V shed 7 bases and J shed 7 bases, with 19 bases lying between them. There are 14 residues in the CDR3. CDR1 is MNHEY, CDR2 SVGAGI, per germline. CDR3 residues: CASNPITGWGGYTF. DNA for the CDR3: TGTGCCAGCAACCCCATCACAGGGTGGGGTGGCTACACCTTC.

CDR3 nucleotides: TGTGCCAGCAGCGTCGGACCACAGGCCCAAGAGACCCAGTACTTC. Amino acid sequence: CASSVGPQAQETQYF. V usage is TRBV9 and J usage is TRBJ2-5; tentatively, D is TRBD1 (5 bases). The germline gives CDR1 SGDLS, CDR2 YYNGEE. CDR3 size: 15 residues. Trimming removed 2 bases from V and 1 base from J, with 12 bases in between.